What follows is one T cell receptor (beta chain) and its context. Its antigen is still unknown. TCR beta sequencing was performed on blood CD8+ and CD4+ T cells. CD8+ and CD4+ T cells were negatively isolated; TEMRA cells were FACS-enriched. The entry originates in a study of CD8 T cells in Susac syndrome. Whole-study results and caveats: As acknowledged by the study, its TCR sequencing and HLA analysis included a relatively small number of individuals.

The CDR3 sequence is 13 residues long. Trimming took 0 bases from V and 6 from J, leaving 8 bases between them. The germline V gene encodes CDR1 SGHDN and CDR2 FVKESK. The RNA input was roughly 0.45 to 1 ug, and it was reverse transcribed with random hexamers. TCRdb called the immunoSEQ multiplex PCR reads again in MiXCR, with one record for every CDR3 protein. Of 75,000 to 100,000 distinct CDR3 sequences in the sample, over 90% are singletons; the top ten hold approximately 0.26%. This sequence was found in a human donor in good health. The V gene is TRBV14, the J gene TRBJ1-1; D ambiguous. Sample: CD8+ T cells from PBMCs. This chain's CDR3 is CASSQDHPAEAFF. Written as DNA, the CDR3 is TGTGCCAGCAGCCAAGATCATCCCGCTGAAGCTTTCTTT.